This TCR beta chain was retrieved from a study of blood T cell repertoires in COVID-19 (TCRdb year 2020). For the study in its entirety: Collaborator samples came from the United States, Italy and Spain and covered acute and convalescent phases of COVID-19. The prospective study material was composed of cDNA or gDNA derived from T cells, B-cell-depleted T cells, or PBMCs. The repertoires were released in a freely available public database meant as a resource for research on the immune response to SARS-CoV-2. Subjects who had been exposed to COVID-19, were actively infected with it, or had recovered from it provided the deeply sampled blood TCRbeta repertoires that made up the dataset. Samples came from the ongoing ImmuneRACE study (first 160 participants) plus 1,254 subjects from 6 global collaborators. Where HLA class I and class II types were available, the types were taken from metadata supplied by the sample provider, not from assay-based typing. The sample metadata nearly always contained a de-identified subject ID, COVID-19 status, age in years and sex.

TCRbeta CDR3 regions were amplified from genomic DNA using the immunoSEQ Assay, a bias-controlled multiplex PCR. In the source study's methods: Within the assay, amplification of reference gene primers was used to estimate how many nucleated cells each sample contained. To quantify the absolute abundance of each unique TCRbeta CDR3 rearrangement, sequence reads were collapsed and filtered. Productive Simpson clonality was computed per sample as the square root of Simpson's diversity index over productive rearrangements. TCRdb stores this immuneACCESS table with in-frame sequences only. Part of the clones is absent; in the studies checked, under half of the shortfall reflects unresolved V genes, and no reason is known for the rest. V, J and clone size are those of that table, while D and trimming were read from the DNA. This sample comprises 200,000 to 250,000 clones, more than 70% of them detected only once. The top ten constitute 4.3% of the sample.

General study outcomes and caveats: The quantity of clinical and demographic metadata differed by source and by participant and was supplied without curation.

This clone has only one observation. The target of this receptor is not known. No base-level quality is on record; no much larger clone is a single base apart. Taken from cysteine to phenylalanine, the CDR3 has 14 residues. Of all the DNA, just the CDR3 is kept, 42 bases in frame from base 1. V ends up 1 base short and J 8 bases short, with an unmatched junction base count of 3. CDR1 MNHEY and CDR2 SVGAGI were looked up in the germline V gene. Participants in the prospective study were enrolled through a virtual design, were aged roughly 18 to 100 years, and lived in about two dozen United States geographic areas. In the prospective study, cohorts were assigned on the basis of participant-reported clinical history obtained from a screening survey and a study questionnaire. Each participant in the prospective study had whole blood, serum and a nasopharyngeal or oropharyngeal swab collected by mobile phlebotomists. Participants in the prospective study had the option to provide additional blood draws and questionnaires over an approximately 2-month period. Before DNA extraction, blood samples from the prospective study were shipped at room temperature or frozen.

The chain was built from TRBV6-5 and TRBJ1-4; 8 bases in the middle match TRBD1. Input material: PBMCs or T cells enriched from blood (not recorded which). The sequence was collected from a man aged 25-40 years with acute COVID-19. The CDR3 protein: CASSYLTGVEKLFF. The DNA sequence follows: TGTGCCAGCAGTTACTTGACAGGGGTGGAAAAACTGTTTTTT.